This TCR beta chain derives from a study of response to subunit inactivated influenza vaccine. TCRdb re-called the RT-PCR reads with MiXCR, one entry per CDR3 protein. The table has approximately 480,000 distinct CDR3 sequences, 10% to 11% seen once; the top ten hold approximately 12%. This CDR3 comprises 16 residues. Germline lookup yields CDR1 SGHRS and CDR2 YFSETQ. Deletions cut 1 base from V and 5 bases from J, with 18 bases between. The chain links TRBV5-1 to TRBJ2-5; D not certain. This TCR derives from a man aged 50 to 59 who received an inactivated influenza vaccine. The source was PBMCs from blood, collected roughly 6 weeks after vaccination. CDR3 protein: CASSLQRPPFRETQYF. CDR3 DNA sequence: TGCGCCAGCAGCTTGCAGCGTCCCCCGTTCCGGGAGACCCAGTACTTC.